This T cell receptor beta chain was sequenced during a study of blood T cell repertoires in COVID-19. Data came from immunoSEQ multiplex PCR; TCRdb stores just in-frame clones and leaves some out. This sample has about 180,000 clones; 88% occur once, and the top ten carry approximately 9%. Sequenced input: PBMCs or T cells enriched from blood (not recorded which). The sequence came from a young woman who had recovered from COVID-19.

CDR3 nucleotides: TGTGCCAGCAGCTTAGCCTTAACAGTAACTAACTATGGCTACACCTTC. It specifies CASSLALTVTNYGYTF. The rearrangement links TRBV7-8 to TRBJ1-2; D not certain. Germline assignment: CDR1 SGHVS and CDR2 FQNEAQ. This CDR3 is built from 16 residues. Trimming took 0 bases from V and 0 from J, leaving 11 bases between them.